This entry is about one T cell receptor (beta chain). This clonotype has more than one count but fewer than ten. Its antigen remains unidentified. No base qualities exist here, and no much larger clone lies one base off it. The sample originates from a study of T-cell reconstitution after alpha-beta-depleted transplantation in children (dated by TCRdb to the mid-2010s). Describing the broader study: T-cell immune reconstitution after TCRalphabeta/CD19-depleted allogeneic hematopoietic cell transplantation in children was quantitatively tracked in the study by means of TCR repertoire profiling. The study at large found these results: Apparently early alphabetaT-cell count recovery about two months after transplant reportedly relied on only several hundred rapidly expanded clones derived from non-depleted graft cells. Hyperexpanded clone frequencies declined over subsequent months; after one year, T-cell counts and TCRbeta diversity were mostly attributed to newly produced T cells. In some patients, the high TCRbeta diversity seen at day 60 was put down to recipient T cells and intrathymic progenitors that had survived conditioning.

In light of the paper, this sample's treatment or condition label describes: allogeneic hematopoietic cell transplantation with graft depleted of TCRalphabeta T cells and CD19 B cells. The transplant recipients were children given TCRalphabeta/CD19-depleted allogeneic hematopoietic cell grafts. To prepare the library, PCR was applied. TCRdb shows the sequencer as Illumina HiSeq 2500. To normalize quantification of the TCRbeta repertoire, the TCR libraries were built with molecular barcoding that relied on unique molecular identifiers. Clones were called with MiXCR by TCRdb after fastp trimmed the public reads at Q25, and only in-frame beta chains were retained. Merged by CDR3 protein, the rows form single entries marked with the most common genes and DNA. The sample table lists 500,000 to 650,000 distinct CDR3 sequences, 9.5% to 12% of them with a count of one. Jointly, the top ten make up approximately 15% of the sample.

V is shortened by 3 bases, J by 2 bases, and the region joining them spans 17 bases. According to the germline V gene, CDR1 reads LGHNA and CDR2 reads YSLEER. From its cysteine to its phenylalanine, the CDR3 spans 18 amino acids. The CDR3 DNA has 54 bases and is translated from base 1. The V and J genes are TRBV4-3 and TRBJ2-6; the D segment could be TRBD2, given 5 matching bases. The TCR originated in a female patient aged 2-9 years who had a stem cell transplant for aplastic anemia, so the T cells may come from the graft donor. The sequenced sample was PBMCs, mostly from graft donor cells, obtained 180 days after TCRalphabeta/CD19-depleted stem cell transplant. Here is the DNA: TGCGCCAGCAGCCAGGTTTCGGGGTTCGGGACTGGGGCCAACGTCCTGACTTTC. It is translated as CASSQVSGFGTGANVLTF.